A single sample gave rise to the 27 T cell receptor beta chains below, sequenced in a study of immune characterization of retroperitoneal liposarcoma. TCRdb itself ran the PCR reads through MiXCR, one entry per CDR3 protein. The sample includes some 20,000 distinct CDR3 sequences, more than 35% of them seen just once. The material sequenced was blood. Receptors were obtained from a male donor with retroperitoneal liposarcoma.

Only a few counts were recorded for this clonotype. The chain uses TRBV7-6 and TRBJ2-3, with D possibly being TRBD2 (6 bases). This CDR3 has 16 residues. V dropped 5 bases and J dropped 2 bases, with 17 bases sitting between them. CDR1 and CDR2 from the germline V gene are SGHVS and FNYEAQ. The CDR3 coding sequence is TGTGCCAGCAGCCCGGGTGTGGGGGAGGTCACAGATACGCAGTATTTT. It encodes CASSPGVGEVTDTQYF.

In its sample, this clonotype was seen a few times. The chain recombines TRBV14 with TRBJ1-4; 9 bases fit TRBD1. The CDR3 has 14 amino acids. The germline gives CDR1 SGHDN, CDR2 FVKESK. V lost 5 bases, J lost 7 bases, and 5 bases stayed unmatched. CDR3 loop: CASSEDRGTEKLFF. The DNA of the CDR3 is TGTGCCAGCAGCGAGGACAGGGGAACTGAAAAACTGTTTTTT.

There are a few counts of this clonotype. The rearrangement joins TRBV6-4 to TRBJ2-3; 11 bases fit TRBD2. Trimming took 4 bases from V and 4 from J; bases not matched to a gene: 1. CDR3 length: 14 amino acids. CDR1 is MRHNA and CDR2 is SNTAGT in the germline V gene. CDR3 loop: CASSVAGGPDTQYF. The CDR3 DNA sequence: TGTGCCAGCAGTGTAGCGGGAGGGCCAGATACGCAGTATTTT.

The table lists this clonotype with many counts. The chain uses TRBV7-6 and TRBJ2-1, with TRBD2 identical over 10 bases. CDR1 is SGHVS, CDR2 FNYEAQ, per germline. Germline trimming cut 5 bases from V and 4 bases from J; bases unmatched to any gene: 14. This CDR3 region has 18 residues. The CDR3 reads CASSGTSDDRGGYNEQFF. CDR3 bases: TGTGCCAGCAGCGGGACTAGCGACGATAGAGGGGGATACAATGAGCAGTTCTTC.

The chain is built from TRBV6-2 or TRBV6-3 and TRBJ2-4, with 8 bases that match TRBD2. TRBJ2-5 explains the end of the DNA better; the J call may be wrong. In germline, CDR1 is MNHEY, CDR2 SVGEGT. This CDR3 is 19 amino acids long. The CDR3 sequence: CASSSRFAAGSGSRETQYF. The DNA for the CDR3 is TGTGCCAGCAGTTCCAGGTTCGCGGCAGGAAGCGGGAGTCGGGAGACCCAGTACTTC.

This clonotype was seen at least ten times. The V and J genes are TRBV28 and TRBJ2-5, with D possibly being TRBD1 or TRBD2 (6 bases each). The V end lost 3 bases, the J end lost 2 bases, and 10 bases lay between the germline ends. CDR3 length equals 14 residues. Germline V lookup: CDR1 MDHEN, CDR2 SYDVKM. DNA for the CDR3: TGTGCCAGCAGTTTTTGGGGGGCACAAGAGACCCAGTACTTC. The encoded protein is CASSFWGAQETQYF.

About this clonotype: A much larger clone differs by one base, so this may be a read error. This sequence joins TRBV27 and TRBJ2-1; no clear D gene. The CDR3 loop spans 10 amino acids. The germline gives CDR1 MNHEY, CDR2 SMNVEV (reference sequence). V lost 11 bases, J lost 10 bases, and 12 bases lay in between. CDR3 bases: TGTGCCCGCGGCGTACAGGAGCAGTTCTTC. This translates into CARGVQEQFF.

The rearrangement links TRBV27 to TRBJ2-3; TRBD1 matches 7 bases. This CDR3 has 14 residues. The germline V gene has CDR1 MNHEY and CDR2 SMNVEV (reference sequence). The V gene end was trimmed by 4 bases and the J gene end by 3 bases; junction bases not matched to a gene: 4. Here the CDR3 DNA reads TGTGCCAGCAGTTCACGACAGGGTACAGATACGCAGTATTTT. It yields the protein CASSSRQGTDTQYF.

This clonotype was seen at least ten times. The chain couples TRBV7-3 to TRBJ2-3; TRBD1 agrees at 7 bases. Losses at the gene ends were 0 bases for V and 2 bases for J; bases not matched to a gene: 8. Germline V gene data show CDR1 as SGHTA and CDR2 as FQGTGA. CDR3 length: 17 amino acids. The CDR3 loop reads CASSLTGTAKLTDTQYF. Written as DNA, the CDR3 is TGTGCCAGCAGCTTAACGGGGACAGCTAAGCTCACAGATACGCAGTATTTT.

This clonotype has just one count. V and J are TRBV12-3 or TRBV12-4 and TRBJ1-5; D uncertain. The length of the CDR3 is 12 residues. The V gene lost 1 base and the J gene lost 7 bases, with 5 bases spanning the gap. The CDR3 spells CASSLVPQPQHF. The CDR3 DNA is TGTGCCAGCAGTTTAGTGCCCCAGCCCCAGCATTTT.

This clonotype was counted at least ten times. The chain employs TRBV6-1 and TRBJ2-5, with D uncertain. Trimming took off 6 bases at V and 1 base at J, with 9 bases between the two ends. Germline CDR1 reads MNHNS; CDR2 reads SASEGT. The CDR3 length is 13 residues. CDR3 bases: TGTGCCAGCAGACCCCCTCCCCAAGAGACCCAGTACTTC. This sequence encodes CASRPPPQETQYF.

This clonotype has at least ten counts. The chain combines TRBV12-3 or TRBV12-4 with TRBJ2-4, with TRBD1 as a possible D gene (7 bases). The J call could be wrong; TRBJ2-7 is a better fit for the DNA end. The CDR3 runs to 15 residues. Written as DNA, the CDR3 is TGTGCCAGCAGTTTTCGGGGGACAGCAACAAGCGAGCAGTACTTC. It yields the protein CASSFRGTATSEQYF.

This chain joins TRBV4-1 and TRBJ2-1; 10 bases map to TRBD1. Germline CDR1 MGHRA, CDR2 YSYEKL. The CDR3 sequence is 17 residues long. V trimming: 0 bases; J trimming: 4 bases; junction bases outside the gene matches: 6. The CDR3 spells CASSQESGQGIYNEQFF. The DNA for the CDR3 is TGCGCCAGCAGCCAAGAATCGGGACAGGGGATTTACAATGAGCAGTTCTTC.

This clonotype is medium-sized by share. The chain joins TRBV6-4 to TRBJ2-3; the match to TRBD2 covers 9 bases. Germline-derived CDR1 and CDR2 are MRHNA and SNTAGT. The CDR3 runs 14 residues. After removal of 4 bases from V and 2 bases from J, the junction contained 1 base not matched to a gene. The CDR3 is CASSVAGATDTQYF. The CDR3 coding sequence is TGTGCCAGCAGTGTAGCGGGGGCCACAGATACGCAGTATTTT.

The chain carries TRBV11-1 and TRBJ2-4, with D maybe TRBD2 (7 bases). The germline V gene encodes CDR1 SGHAT and CDR2 FQDESV (reference sequence). Trimming removed 7 bases at V and 13 bases at J, with 29 bases between. The CDR3 runs to 16 residues. The CDR3 protein is CASTEDGGPSYNEQYF. In DNA, the CDR3 is TGTGCCAGCACCGAAGACGGGGGGCCCTCCTACAATGAGCAGTACTTC.

This clonotype was observed many times. This chain joins TRBV7-9 and TRBJ2-3; D is possibly TRBD1 (5 bases). Between the trimmed V and J ends, which lost 5 bases and 4 bases, there was a span of 19 bases. The CDR3 is 16 residues long. CDR1 SEHNR and CDR2 FQNEAQ come from the germline V gene (reference sequence). CDR3 sequence (DNA): TGTGCCAGCAGCAGTACCAGGGCTCCCCGGGCAGATACGCAGTATTTT. It yields the protein CASSSTRAPRADTQYF.

CDR3 DNA: TGTGCCAGCAGTTATGTCCGGAACCAAGAGACCCAGTACTTC. Protein product: CASSYVRNQETQYF. The chain links TRBV6-1 to TRBJ2-5; no firm D call. CDR1 and CDR2 from the germline V gene are MNHNS and SASEGT. The CDR3 is 14 amino acids. The germline V and J ends were trimmed by 5 bases and 0 bases, with 10 bases remaining between them.

The rearrangement uses TRBV19 and TRBJ2-1, with 7 nucleotides matching TRBD2. Germline CDR1 is LNHDA and CDR2 is SQIVND (reference sequence). There are 14 residues in the CDR3. The V gene end was trimmed by 1 base and the J gene end by 3 bases; junction bases not matched to a gene: 0. The CDR3 nucleotides read TGTGCCAGTAGTATAGGGACTAGCTACAATGAGCAGTTCTTC. It specifies CASSIGTSYNEQFF.

A remark on this clonotype: This likely comes from a read error, as the CDR3 has no conserved phenylalanine or tryptophan at its end. No DNA is shown, since the ends of the CDR3 on it are uncertain; the CDR3 is the one TCRdb lists. This chain uses TRBV6-1 with TRBJ2-4; the table gives TRBD2 as D, unverified against the DNA. Germline lookup yields CDR1 MNHNS and CDR2 SASEGT. The length of the CDR3 is 14 amino acids, counting both ends. The CDR3 reads CASRTLGTSWEQDG.

This clonotype rates as medium-sized. This sequence joins TRBV6-1 and TRBJ2-1, with 11 nucleotides matching TRBD1. The tail of the sequence fits TRBJ2-7 better, so the J call may be wrong. Germline assignment: CDR1 MNHNS and CDR2 SASEGT. The CDR3 is 15 amino acids. CDR3 in DNA: TGTGCCACCTTCGAATCGGGACAGGGGGTCCACGAGCAGTACTTC. Protein sequence: CATFESGQGVHEQYF.

V usage is TRBV14 and J usage is TRBJ2-2; 10 bases align to TRBD2. The CDR3 is 16 amino acids. Unmatched junction bases numbered 6, after V lost 5 bases and J lost 3 bases. The germline CDR1 and CDR2 sequences are SGHDN and FVKESK. The CDR3 spells CASSEGLAVYTGELFF. Here the CDR3 DNA reads TGTGCCAGCAGCGAAGGACTAGCGGTTTACACCGGGGAGCTGTTTTTT.

V gene TRBV6-1 combines with J gene TRBJ1-2; D might be TRBD1 (6 bases). The V gene's germline CDR1 is MNHNS and CDR2 SASEGT. V gave up 8 bases and J gave up 7 bases, with 17 bases separating them. This CDR3 is 13 amino acids long. The CDR3 nucleotides are TGTGCCAGCGGTGCGCAGGGGTTAAGTGGCTACACCTTC. Encoded protein: CASGAQGLSGYTF.

This clonotype has at least ten counts. The V gene is TRBV11-3, the J gene TRBJ2-3; D gene ambiguous. The germline V gene encodes CDR1 SGHNT and CDR2 YENEEA. This CDR3 comprises 12 residues. Trimming removed 5 bases from V and 3 bases from J, with 6 bases in between. CDR3 coding DNA: TGTGCCAGCAGCGTCTCAACAGATACGCAGTATTTT. Protein: CASSVSTDTQYF.

The rearrangement links TRBV6-1 to TRBJ1-2; D is uncertain. This CDR3 spans 13 amino acids. Germline V gives CDR1 MNHNS, CDR2 SASEGT. Trimming stripped 6 bases from V and 0 bases from J, with 8 bases between. CDR3 protein: CASRREANYGYTF. The CDR3 DNA sequence: TGTGCCAGCAGACGGGAAGCTAACTATGGCTACACCTTC.

This chain connects TRBV10-3 to TRBJ2-2; 9 bases are a match to TRBD2. The CDR3 loop spans 15 amino acids. Germline V CDR1 and CDR2: ENHRY, SYGVKD. With V trimmed by 4 bases and J by 1 base, 1 base remained unmatched. CDR3 protein: CAISVSGGNTGELFF. The DNA of the CDR3 is TGTGCCATCAGTGTTAGCGGGGGGAACACCGGGGAGCTGTTTTTT.

This clonotype ranks as medium-sized. The chain links TRBV12-3 or TRBV12-4 to TRBJ2-1; 8 bases are a match to TRBD2. The CDR3 has 15 residues. With 4 bases clipped from V and 2 bases from J, the junction kept 4 bases outside the gene matches. CDR3 sequence (DNA): TGTGCCAGCAGTTATAGCGGGACCACCTACAATGAGCAGTTCTTC. The encoded protein is CASSYSGTTYNEQFF.

In its sample, this clonotype was seen a few times. V gene TRBV28 combines with J gene TRBJ2-5; D may be TRBD1 or TRBD2 (6 bases each). The CDR3 covers 16 residues. V was trimmed by 7 bases and J by 2 bases, leaving 20 bases between them. The germline CDR1 and CDR2 sequences are MDHEN and SYDVKM. The CDR3 here is CASTLTGAVFQETQYF. The CDR3 bases are TGTGCCAGCACTCTCACGGGGGCGGTTTTTCAAGAGACCCAGTACTTC.